Below, 3 T cell receptor beta chains from the same sample are listed, as sequenced in a study of tumor T cells in aggressive B-cell lymphoma. Sequencing used immunoSEQ multiplex PCR; TCRdb keeps in-frame clones, though not all of them. This sample has approximately 3,200 clones; roughly 94% occur once, and the top ten carry 2% to 2.5%. Sequences were obtained from tumor tissue. These receptors were collected from an adult with diffuse large B cell lymphoma.

This chain connects TRBV27 to TRBJ2-5; 11 bases align to TRBD1. The CDR3 sequence is 14 residues long. The germline CDR1 and CDR2 sequences are MNHEY and SMNVEV (reference sequence). V was pared by 5 bases and J by 5 bases, with 4 bases of the junction left unmatched. This CDR3 reads CASSPDRGQETQYF. In nucleotides, the CDR3 is TGTGCCAGCAGTCCGGACAGGGGGCAGGAGACCCAGTACTTC.

To note about this clone: Germline and junction disagree at one end, which may indicate a read error. This chain joins TRBV7-2 and TRBJ2-3, with 7 positions matching TRBD1. Germline V gene sequence: CDR1 SGHTA, CDR2 FQGNSA. This CDR3 is built from 15 residues. CDR3 nucleotide sequence: TGTGCCAGCAGCTTAGGTTACAGGGGCCCAGATATGCAGTATTTT. It is translated as CASSLGYRGPDMQYF.

V gene TRBV13 combines with J gene TRBJ2-7, with D perhaps matching TRBD1 (5 bases). Germline CDR1 reads PRHDT; CDR2 reads FYEKMQ (reference sequence). The V end was cut by 4 bases, the J end by 2 bases, with 12 bases between. The length of the CDR3 is 14 residues. This CDR3 is CASSYSAGPYEQYF. In nucleotides, the CDR3 is TGTGCCAGCAGCTACAGTGCAGGGCCCTACGAGCAGTACTTC.